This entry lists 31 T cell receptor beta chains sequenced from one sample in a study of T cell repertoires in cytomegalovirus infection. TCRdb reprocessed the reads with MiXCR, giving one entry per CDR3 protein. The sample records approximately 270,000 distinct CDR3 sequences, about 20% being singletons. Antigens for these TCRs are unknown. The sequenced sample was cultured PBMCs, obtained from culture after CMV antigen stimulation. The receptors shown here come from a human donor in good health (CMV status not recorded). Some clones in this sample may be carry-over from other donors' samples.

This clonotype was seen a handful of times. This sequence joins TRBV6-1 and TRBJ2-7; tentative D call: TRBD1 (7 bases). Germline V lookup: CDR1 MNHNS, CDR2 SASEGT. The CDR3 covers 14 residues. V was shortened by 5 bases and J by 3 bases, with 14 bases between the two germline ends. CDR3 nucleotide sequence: TGTGCCAGCAGTACCCGACAGGGAGGCTACGAGCAGTACGTC. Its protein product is CASSTRQGGYEQYV.

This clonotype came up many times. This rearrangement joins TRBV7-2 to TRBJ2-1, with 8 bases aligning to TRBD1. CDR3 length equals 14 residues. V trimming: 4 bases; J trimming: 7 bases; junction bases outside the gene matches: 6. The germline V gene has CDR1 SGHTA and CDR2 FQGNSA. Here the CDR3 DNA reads TGTGCCAGCAGCTCGCGGAACAGGGGGAATGAGCAGTTCTTC. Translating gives CASSSRNRGNEQFF.

The CDR3 bases are TGTGCCAGCAGCCCACCTCCTGGACTGGATATCTACGAGCAGTACTTC. It yields the protein CASSPPPGLDIYEQYF. J is TRBJ2-7 and V is TRBV7-2; TRBD2 might be the D (5 bases). CDR1 is SGHTA and CDR2 is FQGNSA in the germline V gene. The CDR3 sequence is 16 residues long. Trimming removed 5 bases at V and 3 bases at J, with 20 bases between.

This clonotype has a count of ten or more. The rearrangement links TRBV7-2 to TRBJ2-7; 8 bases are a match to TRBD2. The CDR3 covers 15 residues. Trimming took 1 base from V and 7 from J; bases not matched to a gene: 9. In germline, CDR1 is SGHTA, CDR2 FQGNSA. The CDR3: CASSLEVAGGREQYF. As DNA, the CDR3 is TGTGCCAGCAGCTTAGAGGTCGCGGGAGGAAGGGAGCAGTACTTC.

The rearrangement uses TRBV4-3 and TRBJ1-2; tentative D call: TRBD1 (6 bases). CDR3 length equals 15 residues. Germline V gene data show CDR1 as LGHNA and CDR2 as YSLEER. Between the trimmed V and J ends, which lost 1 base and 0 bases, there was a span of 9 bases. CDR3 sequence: CASSQGQDANYGYTF. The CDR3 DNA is TGCGCCAGCAGCCAAGGACAGGACGCTAACTATGGCTACACCTTC.

The CDR3 spells CASSIPPRQRNTEAFF. The CDR3 bases are TGTGCCAGCAGCATCCCCCCCCGTCAAAGGAACACTGAAGCTTTCTTT. This chain uses TRBV7-4 with TRBJ1-1; D is unresolved. Germline V gene lookup returns CDR1 SGHVT and CDR2 SQSDAQ. The CDR3 is 16 residues long. V lost 5 bases, J lost 1 base, and 17 bases lay in between.

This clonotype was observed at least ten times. The CDR3 nucleotides read TGTGCCAGCAGCTCCCCCGGGACAACTAATGAAAAACTGTTTTTT. As protein: CASSSPGTTNEKLFF. The rearrangement joins TRBV7-9 to TRBJ1-4, with D unclear. Trimming cost V 4 bases and J 0 bases, with 9 bases left between them. CDR1 SEHNR and CDR2 FQNEAQ come from the germline V gene (reference sequence). This CDR3 contains 15 residues.

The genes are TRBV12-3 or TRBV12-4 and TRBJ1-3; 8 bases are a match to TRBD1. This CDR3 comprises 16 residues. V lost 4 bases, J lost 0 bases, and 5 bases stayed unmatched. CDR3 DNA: TGTGCCAGCAGTTCGACAGGGGACAGCTCTGGAAACACCATATATTTT. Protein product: CASSSTGDSSGNTIYF.

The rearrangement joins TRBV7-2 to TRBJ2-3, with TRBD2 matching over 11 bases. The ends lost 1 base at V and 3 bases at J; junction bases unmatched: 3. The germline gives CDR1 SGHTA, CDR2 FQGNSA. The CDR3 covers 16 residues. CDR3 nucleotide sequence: TGTGCCAGCAGCTTAGAACTAGCGGGAGCTACAGATACGCAGTATTTT. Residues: CASSLELAGATDTQYF.

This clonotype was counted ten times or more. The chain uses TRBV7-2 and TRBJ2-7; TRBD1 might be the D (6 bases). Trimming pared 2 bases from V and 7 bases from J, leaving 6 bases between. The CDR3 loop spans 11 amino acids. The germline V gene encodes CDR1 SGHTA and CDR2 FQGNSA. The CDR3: CASSLRGEQYF. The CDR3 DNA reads TGTGCCAGCAGCTTAAGGGGGGAGCAGTACTTC.

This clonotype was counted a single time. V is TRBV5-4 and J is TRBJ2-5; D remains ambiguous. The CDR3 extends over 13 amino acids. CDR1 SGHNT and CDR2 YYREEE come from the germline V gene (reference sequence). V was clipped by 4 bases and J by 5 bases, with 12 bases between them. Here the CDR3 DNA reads TGTGCCAGCAGCCCCGCCCCGCGGGAGACCCAGTACTTC. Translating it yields CASSPAPRETQYF.

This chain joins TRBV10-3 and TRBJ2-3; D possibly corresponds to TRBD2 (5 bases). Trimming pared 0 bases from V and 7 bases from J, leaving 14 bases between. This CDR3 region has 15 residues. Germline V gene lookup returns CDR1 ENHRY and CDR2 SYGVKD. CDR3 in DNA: TGTGCCATCAGTGAGTCTGGCGGGCCTTCGAATACGCAGTATTTT. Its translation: CAISESGGPSNTQYF.

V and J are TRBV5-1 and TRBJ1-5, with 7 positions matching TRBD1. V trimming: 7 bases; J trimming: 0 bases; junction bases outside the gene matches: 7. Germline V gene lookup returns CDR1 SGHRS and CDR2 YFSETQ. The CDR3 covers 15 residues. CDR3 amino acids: CASREGTDSNQPQHF. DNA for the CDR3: TGCGCCAGCCGTGAAGGGACAGATAGCAATCAGCCCCAGCATTTT. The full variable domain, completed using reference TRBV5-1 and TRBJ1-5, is KAGVTQTPRYLIKTRGQQVTLSCSPISGHRSVSWYQQTPGQGLQFLFEYFSETQRNKGNFPGRFSGRQFSNSRSEMNVSTLELGDSALYLCASREGTDSNQPQHFGDGTRLSIL.

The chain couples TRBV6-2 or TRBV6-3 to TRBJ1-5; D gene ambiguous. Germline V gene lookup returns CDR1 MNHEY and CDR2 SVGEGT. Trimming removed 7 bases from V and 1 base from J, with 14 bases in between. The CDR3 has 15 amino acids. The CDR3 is CASKSHSRSNQPQHF. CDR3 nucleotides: TGTGCCAGCAAGTCTCATTCCAGGAGCAATCAGCCCCAGCATTTT.

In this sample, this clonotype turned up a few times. CDR3: CASSYYHQETQYF. The CDR3 bases are TGTGCCAGCAGCTACTACCACCAAGAGACCCAGTACTTC. The chain uses TRBV7-6 and TRBJ2-5; D remains unclear. The CDR3 runs 13 residues. Germline CDR1 SGHVS, CDR2 FNYEAQ. V lost 4 bases and J lost 0, with 6 bases in between.

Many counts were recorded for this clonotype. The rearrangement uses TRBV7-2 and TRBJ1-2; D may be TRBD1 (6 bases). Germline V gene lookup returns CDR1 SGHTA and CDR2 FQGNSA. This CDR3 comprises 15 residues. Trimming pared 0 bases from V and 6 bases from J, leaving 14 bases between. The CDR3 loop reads CASSLAFSGADGYTF. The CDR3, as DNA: TGTGCCAGCAGCTTAGCTTTTTCGGGGGCAGATGGCTACACCTTC.

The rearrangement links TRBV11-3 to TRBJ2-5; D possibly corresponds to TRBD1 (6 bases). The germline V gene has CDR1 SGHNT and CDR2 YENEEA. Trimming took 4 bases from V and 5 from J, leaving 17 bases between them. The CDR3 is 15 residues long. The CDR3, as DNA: TGTGCCAGCAGCTCGGGAACAGGGATAGGCGAGACCCAGTACTTC. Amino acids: CASSSGTGIGETQYF.

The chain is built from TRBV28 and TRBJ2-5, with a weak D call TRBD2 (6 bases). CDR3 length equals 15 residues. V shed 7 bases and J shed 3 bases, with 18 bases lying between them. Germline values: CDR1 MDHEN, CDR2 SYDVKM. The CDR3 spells CASKTHRDFEETQYF. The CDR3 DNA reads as TGTGCCAGCAAAACGCACCGGGACTTTGAAGAGACCCAGTACTTC.

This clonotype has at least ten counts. CDR3 DNA: TGCGCCAGCAGCCAAAGGACCAGCTCCTACAATGAGCAGTTCTTC. Translating gives CASSQRTSSYNEQFF. This chain connects TRBV4-1 to TRBJ2-1; D gene unclear. Germline CDR1 reads MGHRA; CDR2 reads YSYEKL. CDR3 size: 15 residues. Trimming stripped 2 bases from V and 0 bases from J, with 8 bases between.

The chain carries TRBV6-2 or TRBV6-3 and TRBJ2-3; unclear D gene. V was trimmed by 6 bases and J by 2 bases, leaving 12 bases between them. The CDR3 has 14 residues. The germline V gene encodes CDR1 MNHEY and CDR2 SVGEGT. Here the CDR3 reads CASSRTVSTDTQYF. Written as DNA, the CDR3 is TGTGCCAGCAGCCGGACCGTGTCCACAGATACGCAGTATTTT.

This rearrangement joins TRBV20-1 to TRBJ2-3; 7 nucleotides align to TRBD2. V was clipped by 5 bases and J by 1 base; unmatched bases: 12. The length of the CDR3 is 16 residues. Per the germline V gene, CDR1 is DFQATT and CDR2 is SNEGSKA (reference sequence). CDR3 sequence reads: CSAPGGRETRTDTQYF. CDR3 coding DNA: TGCAGTGCTCCCGGCGGGCGGGAGACTCGCACAGATACGCAGTATTTT.

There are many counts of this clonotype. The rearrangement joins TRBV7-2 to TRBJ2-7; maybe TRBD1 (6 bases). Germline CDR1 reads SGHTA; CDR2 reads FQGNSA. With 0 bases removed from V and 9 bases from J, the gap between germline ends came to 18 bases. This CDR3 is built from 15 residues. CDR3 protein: CASSLAGQSYEVQYF. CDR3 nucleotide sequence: TGTGCCAGCAGCTTAGCGGGACAAAGTTACGAGGTGCAGTACTTC.

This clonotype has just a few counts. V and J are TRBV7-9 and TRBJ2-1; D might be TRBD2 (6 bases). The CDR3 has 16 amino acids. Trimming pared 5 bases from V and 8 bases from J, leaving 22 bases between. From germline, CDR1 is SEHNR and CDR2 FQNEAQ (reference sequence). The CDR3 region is CASSPPAGPKWDEQFF. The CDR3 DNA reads TGTGCCAGCAGCCCCCCAGCGGGTCCTAAGTGGGATGAGCAGTTCTTC.

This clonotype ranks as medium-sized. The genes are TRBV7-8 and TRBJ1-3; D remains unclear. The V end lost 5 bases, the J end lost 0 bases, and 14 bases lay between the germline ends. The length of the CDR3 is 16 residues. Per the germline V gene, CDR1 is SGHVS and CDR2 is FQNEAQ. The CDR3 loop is CASSPGGSASGNTIYF. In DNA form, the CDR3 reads TGTGCCAGCAGCCCCGGAGGGTCCGCCTCTGGAAACACCATATATTTT.

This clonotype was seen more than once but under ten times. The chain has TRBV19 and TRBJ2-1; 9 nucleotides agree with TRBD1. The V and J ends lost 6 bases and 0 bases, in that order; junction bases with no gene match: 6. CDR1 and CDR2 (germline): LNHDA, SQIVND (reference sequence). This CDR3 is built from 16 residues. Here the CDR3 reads CASRGQGRSSYNEQFF. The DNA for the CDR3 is TGTGCCAGTAGGGGACAGGGTAGGAGCTCCTACAATGAGCAGTTCTTC.

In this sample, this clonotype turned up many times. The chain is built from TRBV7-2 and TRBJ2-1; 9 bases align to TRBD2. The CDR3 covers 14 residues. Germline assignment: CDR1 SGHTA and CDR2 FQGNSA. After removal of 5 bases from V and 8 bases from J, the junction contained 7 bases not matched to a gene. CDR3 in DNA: TGTGCCAGCAGCCATAGCGGGAGAGGGTATGAGCAGTTCTTC. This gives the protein CASSHSGRGYEQFF.

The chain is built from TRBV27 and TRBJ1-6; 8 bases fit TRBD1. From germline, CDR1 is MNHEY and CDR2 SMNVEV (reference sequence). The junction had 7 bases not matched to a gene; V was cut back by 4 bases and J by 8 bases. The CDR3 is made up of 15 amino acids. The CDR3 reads CASSYEGQGYSPLHF. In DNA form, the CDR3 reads TGTGCCAGCAGTTACGAAGGACAGGGTTATTCACCCCTCCACTTT.

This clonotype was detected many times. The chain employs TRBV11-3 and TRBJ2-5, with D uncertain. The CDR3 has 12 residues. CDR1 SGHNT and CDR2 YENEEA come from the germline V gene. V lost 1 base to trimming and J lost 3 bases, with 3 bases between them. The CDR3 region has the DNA TGTGCCAGCAGCTTAGCGGAAGAGACCCAGTACTTC. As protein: CASSLAEETQYF.

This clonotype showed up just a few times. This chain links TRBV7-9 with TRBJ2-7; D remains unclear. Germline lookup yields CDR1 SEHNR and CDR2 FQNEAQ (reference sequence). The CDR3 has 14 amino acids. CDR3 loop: CASSDLGYAYEQYF. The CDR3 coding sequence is TGTGCGTCTTCAGATTTAGGTTACGCCTACGAGCAGTACTTC.

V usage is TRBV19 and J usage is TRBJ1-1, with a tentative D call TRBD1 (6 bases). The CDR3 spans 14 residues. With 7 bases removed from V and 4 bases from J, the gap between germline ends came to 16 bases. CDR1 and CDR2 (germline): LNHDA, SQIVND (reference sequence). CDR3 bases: TGTGCCAGTAATACAGGGTGGAGAAGCACTGAAGCTTTCTTT. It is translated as CASNTGWRSTEAFF.

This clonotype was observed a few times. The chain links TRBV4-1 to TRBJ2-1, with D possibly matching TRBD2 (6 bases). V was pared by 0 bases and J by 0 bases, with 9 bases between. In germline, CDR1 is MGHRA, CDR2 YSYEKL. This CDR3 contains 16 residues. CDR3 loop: CASSQDTSSSYNEQFF. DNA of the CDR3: TGCGCCAGCAGCCAAGATACTAGCAGCTCCTACAATGAGCAGTTCTTC.